This record covers a single T cell receptor beta chain. The data belong to a study of blood T cell repertoires in COVID-19. This table comes from immunoSEQ multiplex PCR, and its TCRdb copy is limited to in-frame clones, with some not included. There are some 100,000 clones in the sample; approximately 86% occur only once, and around 2.2% lies in the top ten. Germline CDR1 MNHEY, CDR2 SMNVEV (reference sequence). The CDR3 is made up of 17 amino acids. Unmatched junction bases numbered 16, after V lost 5 bases and J lost 7 bases. This sequence joins TRBV27 and TRBJ2-3; 9 nucleotides match TRBD2. Sequenced sample: peripheral blood. This clonotype was obtained from a man in his forties or fifties with COVID-19, enrolled during active disease. CDR3 sequence reads: CASSPAQLAGIIYTQYF. The CDR3 DNA reads as TGTGCCAGCAGTCCCGCCCAGCTAGCGGGGATTATTTATACGCAGTATTTT.